The 2 T cell receptor beta chains presented below share a single source sample, sequenced in a study of beta chain features in type 1 diabetes. Sequencing targeted expressed TCRB transcripts, as all isolated RNA had been reverse transcribed. Method: immunoSEQ multiplex PCR; TCRdb's copy keeps in-frame clones and lacks some. Counted here are hundreds of thousands of clones, 11% to 15% occurring once; the ten biggest clones make up approximately 0.043%. No cognate antigen is known for these TCRs. Study outcomes and limitations: There was a moderate but significant shortening of TCRB CDR3s in all four CD4+ subsets of Type 1 diabetes patients.

Input material: naive CD4+ T cells from blood. Receptors were obtained from a man aged 18 to 35 with type 1 diabetes.

CDR3 loop: CASSSSGAGYNEQFF. CDR3 nucleotides: TGTGCCAGCAGCTCCAGTGGGGCCGGGTACAATGAGCAGTTCTTC. The J gene is TRBJ2-1, the V gene TRBV5-4; a possible D gene is TRBD1 (5 bases). CDR1 and CDR2 (germline): SGHNT, YYREEE (reference sequence). V dropped 3 bases and J dropped 4 bases, with 14 bases sitting between them. This CDR3 has 15 residues.

This clone has a single count. This chain connects TRBV6-1 to TRBJ1-6; D is undetermined. The CDR3 has 13 amino acids. V lost 8 bases and J lost 9, with 14 bases in between. Per the germline V gene, CDR1 is MNHNS and CDR2 is SASEGT. The chain's CDR3 is CASCASLGSPLHF. The CDR3 DNA reads TGTGCCAGCTGCGCATCCCTTGGTTCACCCCTCCACTTT.